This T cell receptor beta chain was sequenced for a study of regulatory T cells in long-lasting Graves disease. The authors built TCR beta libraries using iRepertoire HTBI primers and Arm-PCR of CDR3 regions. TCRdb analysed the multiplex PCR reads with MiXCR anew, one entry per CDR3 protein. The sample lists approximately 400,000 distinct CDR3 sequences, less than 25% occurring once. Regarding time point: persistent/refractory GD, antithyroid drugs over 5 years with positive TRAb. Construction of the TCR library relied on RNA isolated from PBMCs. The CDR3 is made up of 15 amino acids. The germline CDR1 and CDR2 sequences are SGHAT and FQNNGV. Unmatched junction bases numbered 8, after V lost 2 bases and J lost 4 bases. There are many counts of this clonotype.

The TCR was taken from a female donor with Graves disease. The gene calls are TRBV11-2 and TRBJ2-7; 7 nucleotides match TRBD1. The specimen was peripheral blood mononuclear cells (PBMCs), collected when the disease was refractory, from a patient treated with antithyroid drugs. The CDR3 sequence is CASSLTTGSRYEQYF. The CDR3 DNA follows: TGTGCCAGCAGCTTAACGACAGGGAGTAGGTACGAGCAGTACTTC.